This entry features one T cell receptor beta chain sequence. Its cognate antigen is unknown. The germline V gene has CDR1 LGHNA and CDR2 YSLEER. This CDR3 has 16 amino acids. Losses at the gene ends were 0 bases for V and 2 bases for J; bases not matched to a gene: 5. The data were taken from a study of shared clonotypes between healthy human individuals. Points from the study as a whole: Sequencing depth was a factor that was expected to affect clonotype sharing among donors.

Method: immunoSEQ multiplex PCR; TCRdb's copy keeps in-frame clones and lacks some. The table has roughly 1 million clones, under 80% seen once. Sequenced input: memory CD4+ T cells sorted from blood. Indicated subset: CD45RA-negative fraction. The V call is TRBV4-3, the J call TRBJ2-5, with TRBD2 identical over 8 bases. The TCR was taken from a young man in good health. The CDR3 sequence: CASSQESGGPQETQYF. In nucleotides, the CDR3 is TGCGCCAGCAGCCAAGAGAGCGGGGGACCTCAAGAGACCCAGTACTTC.